This paragraph covers one T cell receptor beta chain sequence. What it binds is unknown. The data derive from a study of cytomegalovirus exposure and HLA in healthy donors. General study points: Most subjects' HLA-A and HLA-B alleles were reportedly predicted from TCR beta sequences. Differences between HLA loci emerged in a later analysis of TCR association rates, with DRB1 most and HLA-C fewest.

Germline CDR1 reads MRHNA; CDR2 reads SNTAGT. The CDR3 spans 15 residues. V lost 3 bases to trimming and J lost 6 bases; unmatched junction nucleotides: 5. In the PCR, 60 Vbeta and 13 Jbeta primers were used. Generated by immunoSEQ multiplex PCR, the TCRdb table keeps only in-frame clones and is missing some. The sample records around 160,000 clones, around 75% being singletons. The genes are TRBV6-4 and TRBJ2-3, with TRBD1 matching over 11 bases. What was sequenced was PBMCs. This TCR came from a male donor in good health and CMV-seronegative. The CDR3 is CASSEFGQGADTQYF. The CDR3, as DNA: TGTGCCAGCAGTGAATTCGGACAGGGGGCCGATACGCAGTATTTT.